Below are 6 T cell receptor beta chains sequenced from a single sample in a study of cytomegalovirus exposure and HLA in healthy donors. The protocol was immunoSEQ multiplex PCR, while the TCRdb copy is restricted to in-frame clones and leaves out a portion. The data hold fewer than 250,000 clones, with approximately 90% observed a single time. Sequenced input: PBMCs. The source of these receptors is a man aged 18 to 30 in good health and CMV-seronegative.

This clone was recorded once. The J gene is TRBJ2-5, the V gene TRBV27, with 7 bases fitting TRBD1. V was pared by 1 base and J by 1 base, with 3 bases of the junction left unmatched. CDR3 length: 15 amino acids. Per germline, CDR1 MNHEY and CDR2 SMNVEV (reference sequence). CDR3 nucleotide sequence: TGTGCCAGCAGTTTATTACGGACAGGCCAAGAGACCCAGTACTTC. It codes for CASSLLRTGQETQYF.

The gene calls are TRBV21-1 and TRBJ2-7; the table's TRBD2 call for D was not verified on the DNA. TRBV21-1 is reported as a pseudogene. This CDR3 contains 13 residues. CDR3 sequence: CASTLKPSYEQYF. CDR3 nucleotides: TGTGCCAGCACCCTTAAGCCATCCTACGAGCAGTACTTC.

The chain joins TRBV7-9 to TRBJ2-3, with D tentatively TRBD1 (6 bases). V was trimmed by 2 bases and J by 2 bases, leaving 11 bases between them. Germline CDR1 SEHNR, CDR2 FQNEAQ (reference sequence). The CDR3 totals 15 residues. CDR3 coding DNA: TGTGCCAGCAGCTTATACACAGGGAACACAGATACGCAGTATTTT. Translating it yields CASSLYTGNTDTQYF.

The V and J genes are TRBV4-1 and TRBJ1-1; 7 nucleotides align to TRBD1. This CDR3 spans 12 amino acids. Trimming removed 0 bases from V and 10 bases from J; junction bases left unmatched: 2. CDR1 MGHRA and CDR2 YSYEKL come from the germline V gene. The CDR3 protein is CASSQDRDRAFF. The CDR3 DNA sequence: TGCGCCAGCAGCCAAGATCGGGACAGAGCTTTCTTT.

The genes are TRBV29-1 and TRBJ2-7; D may be TRBD1 (6 bases). V shed 4 bases and J shed 6 bases, with 16 bases lying between them. This CDR3 has 13 amino acids. Germline-derived CDR1 and CDR2 are SQVTM and ANQGSEA. The CDR3 nucleotides are TGCAGCGTTGTCTTGCAGGGGTGGGGCGAGCAGTACTTC. Translated, it gives CSVVLQGWGEQYF.

About this clone itself: Other DNA sequences in the sample encode the same CDR3. The chain uses TRBV27 and TRBJ1-5; 8 bases fit TRBD1. Germline V lookup: CDR1 MNHEY, CDR2 SMNVEV (reference sequence). The CDR3 has 13 amino acids. Germline trimming cut 6 bases from V and 3 bases from J; bases unmatched to any gene: 1. CDR3 in amino acids: CASRTGDNQPQHF. CDR3 in DNA: TGTGCCAGCAGGACAGGGGACAATCAGCCCCAGCATTTT.